The T cell receptor (beta chain) described here comes from a study of blood T cell repertoires in COVID-19. On the study more broadly: Samples came from the United States, Italy and Spain, spanning acute and convalescent COVID-19. T cells, B-cell-depleted T cells, or PBMCs supplied cDNA or gDNA.

This clone was seen more than once but under ten times. Authors' analysis steps: Amplification of reference gene primers was used by the study to estimate nucleated cell counts. Only in-frame clones appear in the TCRdb table, and some are missing; sequencing was by immunoSEQ multiplex PCR. For V, J and clone size, that table is used; D and trimming come from the DNA. In the table there are roughly 150,000 clones, 85% of which are singletons. It was during active infection that Seattle patients were enrolled and then longitudinally followed. This TCR came from a woman of 80 years or more with COVID-19, enrolled during active disease. The sample taken for sequencing was peripheral blood.

Written as DNA, the CDR3 is TGTGCCAGCAGCGGACAGGGAGGTACTGAAGCTTTCTTT. This gives the protein CASSGQGGTEAFF. The chain carries TRBV7-3 and TRBJ1-1; 8 positions agree with TRBD1. The CDR3 is made up of 13 amino acids. V lost 5 bases and J lost 5; bases outside the gene matches: 4. The germline gives CDR1 SGHTA, CDR2 FQGTGA.